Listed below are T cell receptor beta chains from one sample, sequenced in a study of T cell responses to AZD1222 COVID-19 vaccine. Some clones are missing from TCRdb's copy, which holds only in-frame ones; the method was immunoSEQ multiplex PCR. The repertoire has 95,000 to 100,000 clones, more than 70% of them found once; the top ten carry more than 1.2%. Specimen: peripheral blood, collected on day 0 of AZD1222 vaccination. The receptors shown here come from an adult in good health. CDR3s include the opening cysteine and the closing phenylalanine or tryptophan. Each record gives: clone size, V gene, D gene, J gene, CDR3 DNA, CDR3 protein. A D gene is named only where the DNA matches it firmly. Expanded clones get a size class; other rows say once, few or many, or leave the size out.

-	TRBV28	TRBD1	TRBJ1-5	TGTGCCAGCAGCGGACAGGAGGAGGCGAAGCCCCAGCATTTT	CASSGQEEAKPQHF
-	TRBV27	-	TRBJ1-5	TGTGCCAGCAGTTACAATCAGCCCCAGCATTTT	CASSYNQPQHF
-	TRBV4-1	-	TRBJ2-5	TGCGCCAGCAGCCAAGCCTTAAGGGTACAGGGTTGGGAGACCCAGTACTTC	CASSQALRVQGWETQYF
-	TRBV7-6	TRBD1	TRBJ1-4	TGTGCCAGCAGCTCCCGCCCTCGACAGGGGCAAATAAATGAAAAACTGTTTTTT	CASSSRPRQGQINEKLFF
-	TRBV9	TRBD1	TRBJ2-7	TGTGCCAGCAGCGAGGGGGACAGGGGATTTTCACGCGGCTACGAGCAGTACTTC	CASSEGDRGFSRGYEQYF
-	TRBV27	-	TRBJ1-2	TGTGCCAGCAGTCCAGACAGTCGTGTCGACTATGGCTACACCTTC	CASSPDSRVDYGYTF
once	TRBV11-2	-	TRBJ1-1	TGTGCCAGCAGGCGGAGCGGGCCGGGGACTGAAGCTTTCTTT	CASRRSGPGTEAFF
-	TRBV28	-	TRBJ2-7	TGTGCCAGCAGTTTTCGGGATCACGAGCAGTACTTC	CASSFRDHEQYF
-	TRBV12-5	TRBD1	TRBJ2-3	TGTGCTAGTGCCAACAGGGGAGATACGCAGTATTTT	CASANRGDTQYF
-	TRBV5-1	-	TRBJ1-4	TGCGCCAGCACTCCCAGCGGTGCTAATGAAAAACTGTTTTTT	CASTPSGANEKLFF
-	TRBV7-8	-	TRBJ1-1	TGTGCCAGCAGCCTGAGCGGGGGGCTTTTGAACACTGAAGCTTTCTTT	CASSLSGGLLNTEAFF
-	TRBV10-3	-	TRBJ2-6	TGTGCCATCAGTGACTTCCGGGGCCGTGGGGCCAACGTCCTGACTTTC	CAISDFRGRGANVLTF
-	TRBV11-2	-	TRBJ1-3	TGTGCCAGCAGGCGGGTGAGCTCTGGAAACACCATATATTTT	CASRRVSSGNTIYF
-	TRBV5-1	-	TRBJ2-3	TGCGCCAGCAGAATAGGCGGAGCTAGCACAGATACGCAGTATTTT	CASRIGGASTDTQYF
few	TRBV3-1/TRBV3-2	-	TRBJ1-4	TGTGCCAGCAGCCAAGCCCCCCGTGGACTGTTTTTT	CASSQAPRGLFF
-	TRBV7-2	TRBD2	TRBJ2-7	TGTGCCAGCAGCTTAGGTAGCGGGGGTAGCTCCTACGAGCAGTACTTC	CASSLGSGGSSYEQYF
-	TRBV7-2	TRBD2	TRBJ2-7	TGTGCCAGCAGCGTAGCGGGAGGTCTACTCTACGAGCAGTACTTC	CASSVAGGLLYEQYF
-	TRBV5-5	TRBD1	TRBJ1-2	TGTGCCAGCAGTTTAAGGGACAGGGGGCTTCACACCTTC	CASSLRDRGLHTF
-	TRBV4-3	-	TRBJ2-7	TGCGCCAGCAGCCTTTCTTTGAGTGGACGCGAGCAGTACTTC	CASSLSLSGREQYF
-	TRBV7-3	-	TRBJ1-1	TGTGCCAGCAGCCTCCGGCAAAACACTGAAGCTTTCTTT	CASSLRQNTEAFF
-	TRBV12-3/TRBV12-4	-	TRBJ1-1	TGTGCCAGCAGTTTACTACAAAACACTGAAGCTTTCTTT	CASSLLQNTEAFF
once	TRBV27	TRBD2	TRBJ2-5	TGTGCCAGCAAGCTAGCGGGTCTACAAGAGACCCAGTACTTC	CASKLAGLQETQYF